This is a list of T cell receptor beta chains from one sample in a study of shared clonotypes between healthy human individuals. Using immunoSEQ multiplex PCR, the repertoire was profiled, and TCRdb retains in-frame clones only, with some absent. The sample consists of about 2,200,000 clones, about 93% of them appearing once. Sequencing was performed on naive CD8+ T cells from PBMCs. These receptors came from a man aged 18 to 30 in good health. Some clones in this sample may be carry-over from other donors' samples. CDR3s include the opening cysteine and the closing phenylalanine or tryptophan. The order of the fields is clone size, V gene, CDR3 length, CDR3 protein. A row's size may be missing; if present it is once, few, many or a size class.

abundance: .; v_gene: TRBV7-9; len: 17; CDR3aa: CASSPRTSGTSSYEQYF
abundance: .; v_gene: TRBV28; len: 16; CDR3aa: CASSANSGREYNEQFF
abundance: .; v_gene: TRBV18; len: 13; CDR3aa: CASSPPTDYGYTF
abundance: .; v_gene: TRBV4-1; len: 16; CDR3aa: CASSQDRLAGAYEQYF
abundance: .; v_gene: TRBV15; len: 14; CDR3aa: CATSRAGQGYEQYF
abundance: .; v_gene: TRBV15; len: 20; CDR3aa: CATSNIEWWDSAAEAYEQYF
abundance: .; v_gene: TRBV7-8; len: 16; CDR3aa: CASSLVRLAIYNEQFF
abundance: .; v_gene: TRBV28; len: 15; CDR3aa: CASSPIGGPGEKLFF
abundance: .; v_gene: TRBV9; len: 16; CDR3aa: CASSSRAGTGHNEQFF
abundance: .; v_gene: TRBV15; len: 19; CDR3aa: CATSRDGTSGVLHYNEQFF
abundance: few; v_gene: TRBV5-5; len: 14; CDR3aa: CASSLVTANQPQHF
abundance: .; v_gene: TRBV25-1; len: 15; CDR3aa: CASSLFSSSGNTIYF
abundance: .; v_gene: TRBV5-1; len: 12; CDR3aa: CASSLRGLEQFF
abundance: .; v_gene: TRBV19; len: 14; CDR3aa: CASSIAGRTYEQYF
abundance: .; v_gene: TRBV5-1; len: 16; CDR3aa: CASSGEVGRNNYGYTF
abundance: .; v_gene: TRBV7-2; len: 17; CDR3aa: CASSSFQGPLPTDTQYF
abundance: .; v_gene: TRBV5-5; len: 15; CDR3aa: CASSLSPGGGNTIYF